This T cell receptor beta chain was captured by sequencing in a study of cytomegalovirus exposure and HLA in healthy donors. General study findings and limits: A later analysis reported that several of the most significant clusters appeared to be linked to common viral pathogens, among them Epstein-Barr virus. Immune exposure data for these donors was limited to CMV serostatus.

Remarks on this clone: The antigen is undetermined.

Germline V gene lookup returns CDR1 LNHDA and CDR2 SQIVND (reference sequence). With 1 base clipped from V and 1 base from J, the junction kept 0 bases outside the gene matches. This CDR3 has 14 residues. PCR used 60 Vbeta primers and 13 Jbeta primers. TCRdb's copy holds only in-frame clones and misses some; the assay was immunoSEQ multiplex PCR. The sample consists of 100,000 to 150,000 clones, 81% of them appearing once. The sample consisted of PBMCs. J is TRBJ2-5 and V is TRBV19; 7 bases agree with TRBD1. This clonotype originated in a man aged 18-30 years in good health and CMV-seronegative. CDR3: CASSIGQGQETQYF. CDR3 nucleotides: TGTGCCAGTAGTATAGGACAGGGCCAAGAGACCCAGTACTTC.